This TCR beta chain came from a study of T cell responses to AZD1222 COVID-19 vaccine. The wider study: Second doses that came at about 4 or about 12 weeks were put together. Study-wide results and limits: Among spike-specific TCRs, nearly half reportedly target unmutated variant regions. Among vaccine-associated CD4 TCRs, coverage spanned spike, with dominance at 160-218 and 743-854. Repertoire samples came only from after the peak T cell response.

The V end lost 0 bases, the J end lost 7 bases, and 15 bases lay between the germline ends. CDR3 length equals 15 residues. Germline CDR1 is KGHSH and CDR2 is LQKENI. Worth noting for this clone: Its antigen is currently unknown.

Assay used: immunoSEQ multiplex PCR; TCRdb lists only in-frame clones, some missing. The sample includes some 130,000 clones, around 86% of them seen just once. The sample here was peripheral blood, taken on day 0 of AZD1222 vaccination. This TCR was recovered from an adult in good health. The gene calls are TRBV18 and TRBJ1-2; D is undetermined. This CDR3 is CASSPPVGEPGGYTF. The CDR3 DNA is TGTGCCAGCTCACCACCGGTGGGAGAGCCGGGTGGCTACACCTTC.